This T cell receptor (beta chain) was identified in a study of blood T cell repertoires in COVID-19. Clinical history as reported by participants underpinned cohort assignment. Germline lookup yields CDR1 LGHNT and CDR2 FRNRAP. Trimming stripped 5 bases from V and 3 bases from J, with 17 bases between. The CDR3 has 16 amino acids. In the authors' methods: The assay estimated nucleated cells by amplifying reference gene primers. Clones were sequenced by immunoSEQ multiplex PCR, and TCRdb holds only the in-frame ones, with some missing. D and trimming come from the DNA, and the V and J calls and clone size come from that table. This sample has 300,000 to 400,000 clones, with more than 75% found just once.

V usage is TRBV12-5 and J usage is TRBJ1-3, with D tentatively TRBD1 (6 bases). The source material was PBMCs or T cells enriched from blood (not recorded which). This TCR came from a woman in her 30s with acute COVID-19. CDR3 coding DNA: TGTGCTAGTGGTAATCCCGGCAGGGGACATGGAAACACCATATATTTT. This codes for CASGNPGRGHGNTIYF.